This is a list of T cell receptor beta chains from one sample in a study of TIL therapy for anti-PD-1-resistant metastatic lung cancer. Libraries were prepared by immunoSEQ multiplex PCR; TCRdb keeps only in-frame clonotypes and omits some of them. Of nearly 15,000 clones listed, more than 70% are singletons. Sample: blood, taken at baseline. Source of these receptors: a person aged 25-79 years with non-small cell lung cancer. CDR3s include the opening cysteine and the closing phenylalanine or tryptophan. The D gene is left open where the match is weak. Expanded clones get a size class; other rows say once, few or many, or leave the size out.

V	D	size	J	DNA	CDR3
TRBV5-5	-	-	TRBJ2-1	TGTGCCAGCAGCGCCGGTCCTTGGGGCTACAATGAGCAGTTCTTC	CASSAGPWGYNEQFF
TRBV19	-	-	TRBJ1-5	TGTGCCAGTAGTATCTGGGCCGGCAATCAGCCCCAGCATTTT	CASSIWAGNQPQHF
TRBV5-1	-	-	TRBJ2-2	TGCGCCAGCAGCCGCCGGGCCCCGAACACCGGGGAGCTGTTTTTT	CASSRRAPNTGELFF
TRBV7-2	TRBD1	-	TRBJ1-2	TGTGCCAGCAGCCCCTATAGGACAGGGGTGGACTATGGCTACACCTTC	CASSPYRTGVDYGYTF
TRBV6-1	TRBD2	-	TRBJ2-5	TGTGCCAGCAGTGAACCGGGAGGGCGTTCTCGGGCCCAGTACTTC	CASSEPGGRSRAQYF
TRBV27	-	-	TRBJ2-7	TGTGCCAGCAGTTCTTCCTACGAGCAGTACTTC	CASSSSYEQYF
TRBV28	-	-	TRBJ1-3	TGTGCCAGCAGTTTACGTGTGGGGCTCTCTGGAAACACCATATATTTT	CASSLRVGLSGNTIYF
TRBV14	-	-	TRBJ1-2	TGTGCCAGCAGCCAGAACAGAAGGGGCAGGGGCCACTATGGCTACACCTTC	CASSQNRRGRGHYGYTF
TRBV5-1	-	-	TRBJ1-1	TGCGCCAGCAGCTTGGGGCAGGGACGAGTAGCTTTCTTT	CASSLGQGRVAFF
TRBV28	-	-	TRBJ2-7	TGTGCCAGCAGCCTTCTCGGACTGGGGGAGCAGTACTTC	CASSLLGLGEQYF
TRBV7-6	-	few	TRBJ1-5	TGTGCCAGCAGCTTATTAGAGGGCCATCAGCCCCAGCATTTT	CASSLLEGHQPQHF
TRBV6-6	-	few	TRBJ1-4	TGTGCCAGCAGCCCGGGACGGAGTAATGAAAAACTGTTTTTT	CASSPGRSNEKLFF
TRBV30	-	-	TRBJ1-2	TGTGCCTGGAGTTTGGGCAGTTTAGCTAACTATGGCTACACCTTC	CAWSLGSLANYGYTF
TRBV5-1	-	-	TRBJ2-7	TGCGCCAGCAGCTTGGGAGTGCAGGGTAGGTACGAGCAGTACTTC	CASSLGVQGRYEQYF
TRBV6-5	-	-	TRBJ2-2	TGTGCCAGCAGTTACTCTAGGAGGGGACGGACCGGGGAGCTGTTTTTT	CASSYSRRGRTGELFF
TRBV6-6	TRBD1	-	TRBJ1-3	TGTGCCAGCAAAGAACAGGGGGCGAAATTCGGAAACACCATATATTTT	CASKEQGAKFGNTIYF
TRBV7-2	-	-	TRBJ2-3	TGTGCCAGCAGCTCTGTCCGCGCGGATACGCAGTATTTT	CASSSVRADTQYF